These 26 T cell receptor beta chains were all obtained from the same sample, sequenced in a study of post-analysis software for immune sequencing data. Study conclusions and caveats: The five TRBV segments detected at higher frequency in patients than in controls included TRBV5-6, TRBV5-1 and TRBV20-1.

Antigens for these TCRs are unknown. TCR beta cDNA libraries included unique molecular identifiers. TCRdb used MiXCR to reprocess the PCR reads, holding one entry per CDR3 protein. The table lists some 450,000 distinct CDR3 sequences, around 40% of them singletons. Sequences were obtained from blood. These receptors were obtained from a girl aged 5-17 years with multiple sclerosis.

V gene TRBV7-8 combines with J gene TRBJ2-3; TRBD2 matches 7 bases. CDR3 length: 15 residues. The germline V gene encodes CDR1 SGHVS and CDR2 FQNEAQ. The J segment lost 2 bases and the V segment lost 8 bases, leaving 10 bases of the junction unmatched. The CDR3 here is CASSHPGTNTDTQYF. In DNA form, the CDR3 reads TGTGCCAGCTCCCACCCCGGGACTAACACAGATACGCAGTATTTT.

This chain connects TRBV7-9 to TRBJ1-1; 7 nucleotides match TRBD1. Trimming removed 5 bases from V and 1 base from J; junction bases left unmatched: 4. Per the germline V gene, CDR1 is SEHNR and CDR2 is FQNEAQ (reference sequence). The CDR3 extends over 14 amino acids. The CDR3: CASSGQEPNTEAFF. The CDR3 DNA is TGTGCCAGCAGCGGACAGGAACCGAACACTGAAGCTTTCTTT.

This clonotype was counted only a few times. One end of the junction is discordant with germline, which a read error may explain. CDR3 in amino acids: CASSLAGLAGGPVSNEQYF. The CDR3 region has the DNA TGTGCCAGCAGCTTAGCGGGACTAGCGGGAGGGCCGGTCTCCAACGAGCAGTACTTC. The V call is TRBV7-3, the J call TRBJ2-7; 16 nucleotides agree with TRBD2. The germline V gene encodes CDR1 SGHTA and CDR2 FQGTGA. The CDR3 totals 19 residues.

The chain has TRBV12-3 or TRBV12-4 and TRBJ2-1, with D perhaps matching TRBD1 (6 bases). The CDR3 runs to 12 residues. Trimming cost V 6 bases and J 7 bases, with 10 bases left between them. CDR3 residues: CASSSTGNEQFF. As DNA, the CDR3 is TGTGCCAGCAGCTCCACAGGGAATGAGCAGTTCTTC.

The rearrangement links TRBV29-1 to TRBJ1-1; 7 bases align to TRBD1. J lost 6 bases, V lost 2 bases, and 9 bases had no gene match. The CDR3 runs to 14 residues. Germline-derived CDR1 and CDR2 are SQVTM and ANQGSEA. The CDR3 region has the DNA TGCAGCGTTGAATTTCACAGGGGAATCGCTGAAGCTTTCTTT. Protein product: CSVEFHRGIAEAFF.

In nucleotides, the CDR3 is TGTGCCAGCAGCCCTCCGGACAGGGTCTGGAATGAGCAGTTCTTC. It is translated as CASSPPDRVWNEQFF. The rearrangement joins TRBV12-3 or TRBV12-4 to TRBJ2-1, with 8 bases matching TRBD1. V lost 6 bases and J lost 7; bases outside the gene matches: 11. The CDR3 length is 15 residues.

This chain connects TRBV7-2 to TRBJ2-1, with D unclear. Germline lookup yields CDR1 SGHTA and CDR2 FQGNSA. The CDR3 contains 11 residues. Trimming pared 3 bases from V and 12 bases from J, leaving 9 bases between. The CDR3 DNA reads TGTGCCAGCAGCTTTGTCGATGTGCAGTTCTTC. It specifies CASSFVDVQFF.

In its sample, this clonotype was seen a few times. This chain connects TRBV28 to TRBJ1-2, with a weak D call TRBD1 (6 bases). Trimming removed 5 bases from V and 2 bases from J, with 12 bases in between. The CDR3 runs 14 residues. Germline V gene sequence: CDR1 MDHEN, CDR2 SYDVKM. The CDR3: CASSREGGNYGYTF. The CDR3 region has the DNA TGTGCCAGCAGTCGCGAAGGGGGGAACTATGGCTACACCTTC.

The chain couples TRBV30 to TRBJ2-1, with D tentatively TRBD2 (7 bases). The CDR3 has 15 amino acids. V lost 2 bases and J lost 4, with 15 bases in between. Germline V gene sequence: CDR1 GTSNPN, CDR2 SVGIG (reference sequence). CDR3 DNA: TGTGCCTGGAGTCTAGCGGACAGCAAGTACAATGAGCAGTTCTTC. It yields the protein CAWSLADSKYNEQFF.

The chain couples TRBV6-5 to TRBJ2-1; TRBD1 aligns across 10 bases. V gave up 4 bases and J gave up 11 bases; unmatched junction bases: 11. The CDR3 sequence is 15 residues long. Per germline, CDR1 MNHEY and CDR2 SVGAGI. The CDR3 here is CASSSGQGVSTKQFF. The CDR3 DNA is TGTGCCAGCAGTTCCGGACAGGGGGTTTCGACCAAGCAGTTCTTC.

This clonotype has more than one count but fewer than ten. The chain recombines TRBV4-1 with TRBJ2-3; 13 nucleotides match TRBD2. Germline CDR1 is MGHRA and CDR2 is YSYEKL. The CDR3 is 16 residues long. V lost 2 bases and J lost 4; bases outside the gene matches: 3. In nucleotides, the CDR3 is TGCGCCAGCAGCCAACAGGGACTAGCGGGACCAGATACGCAGTATTTT. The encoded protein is CASSQQGLAGPDTQYF.

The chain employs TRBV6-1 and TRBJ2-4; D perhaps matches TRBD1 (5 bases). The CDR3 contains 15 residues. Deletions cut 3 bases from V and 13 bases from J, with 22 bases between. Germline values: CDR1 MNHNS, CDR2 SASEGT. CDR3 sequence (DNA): TGTGCCAGCAGTGATTGGGGCTGGCAAACTGTTGAGCAGTACTTC. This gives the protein CASSDWGWQTVEQYF.

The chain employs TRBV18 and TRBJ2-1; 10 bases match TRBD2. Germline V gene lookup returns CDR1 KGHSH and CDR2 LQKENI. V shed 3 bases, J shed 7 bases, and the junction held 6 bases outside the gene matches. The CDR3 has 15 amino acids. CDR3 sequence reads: CASSPPAGGQNEQFF. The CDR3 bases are TGTGCCAGCTCACCGCCAGCGGGGGGGCAGAATGAGCAGTTCTTC. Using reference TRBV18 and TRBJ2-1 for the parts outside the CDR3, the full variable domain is NAGVMQNPRHLVRRRGQEARLRCSPMKGHSHVYWYRQLPEEGLKFMVYLQKENIIDESGMPKERFSAEFPKEGPSILRIQQVVRGDSAAYFCASSPPAGGQNEQFFGPGTRLTVL.

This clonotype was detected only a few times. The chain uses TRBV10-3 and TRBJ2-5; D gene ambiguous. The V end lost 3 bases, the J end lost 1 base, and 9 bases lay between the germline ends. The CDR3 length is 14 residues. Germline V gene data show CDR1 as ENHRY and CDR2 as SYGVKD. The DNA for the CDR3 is TGTGCCATCAGTGAATCTAGAATCCAAGAGACCCAGTACTTC. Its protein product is CAISESRIQETQYF.

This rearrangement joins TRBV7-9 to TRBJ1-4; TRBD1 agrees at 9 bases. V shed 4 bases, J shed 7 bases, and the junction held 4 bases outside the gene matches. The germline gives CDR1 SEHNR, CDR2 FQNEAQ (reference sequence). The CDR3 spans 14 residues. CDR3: CASSYTGGGEKLFF. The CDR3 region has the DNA TGTGCCAGCAGCTATACAGGGGGCGGTGAAAAACTGTTTTTT.

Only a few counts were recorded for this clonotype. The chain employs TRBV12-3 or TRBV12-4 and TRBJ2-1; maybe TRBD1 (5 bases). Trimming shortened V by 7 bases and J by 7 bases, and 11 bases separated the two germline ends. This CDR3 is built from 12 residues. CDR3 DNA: TGTGCCAGCATCGGGCAGGGAAATGAGCAGTTCTTC. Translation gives CASIGQGNEQFF.

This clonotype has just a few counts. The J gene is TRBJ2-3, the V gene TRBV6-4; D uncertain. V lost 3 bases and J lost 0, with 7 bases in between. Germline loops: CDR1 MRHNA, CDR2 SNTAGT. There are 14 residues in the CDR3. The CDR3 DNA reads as TGTGCCAGCAGTGAGCGGCCTAGCACAGATACGCAGTATTTT. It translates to CASSERPSTDTQYF.

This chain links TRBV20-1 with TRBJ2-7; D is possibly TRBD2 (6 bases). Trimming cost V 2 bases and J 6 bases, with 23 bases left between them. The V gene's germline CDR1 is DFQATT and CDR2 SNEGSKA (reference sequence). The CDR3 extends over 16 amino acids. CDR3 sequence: CSARSPGGAGSGEQYF. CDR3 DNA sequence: TGCAGTGCTAGATCCCCCGGTGGGGCGGGGTCTGGCGAGCAGTACTTC.

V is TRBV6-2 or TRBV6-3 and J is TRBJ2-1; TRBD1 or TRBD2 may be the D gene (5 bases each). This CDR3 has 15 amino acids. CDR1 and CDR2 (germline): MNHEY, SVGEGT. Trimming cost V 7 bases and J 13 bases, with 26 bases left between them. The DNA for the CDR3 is TGTGCCAGCACTCAAGTCCGAGACCCTCGAGGGACCCAGTTCTTC. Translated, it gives CASTQVRDPRGTQFF.

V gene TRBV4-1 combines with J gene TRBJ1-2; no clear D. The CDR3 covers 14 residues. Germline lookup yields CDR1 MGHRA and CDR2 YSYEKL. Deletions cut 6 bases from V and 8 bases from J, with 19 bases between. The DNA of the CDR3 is TGCGCCAGCAGTCATCAAACAGAGAAACGGGGCTACACCTTC. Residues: CASSHQTEKRGYTF.

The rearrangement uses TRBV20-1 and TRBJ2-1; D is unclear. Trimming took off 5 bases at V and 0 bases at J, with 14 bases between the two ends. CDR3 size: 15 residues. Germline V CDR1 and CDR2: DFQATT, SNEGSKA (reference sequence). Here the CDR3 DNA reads TGCAGTGCTGGACGGTTCCCCAGCTCCTACAATGAGCAGTTCTTC. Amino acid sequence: CSAGRFPSSYNEQFF.

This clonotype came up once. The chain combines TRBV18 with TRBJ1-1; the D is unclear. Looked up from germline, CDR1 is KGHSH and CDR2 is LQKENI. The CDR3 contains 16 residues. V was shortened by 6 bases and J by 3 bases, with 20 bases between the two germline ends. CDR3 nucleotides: TGTGCCAGCTCTCTCGGAGCGGCAGCGAGGGACACTGAAGCTTTCTTT. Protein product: CASSLGAAARDTEAFF.

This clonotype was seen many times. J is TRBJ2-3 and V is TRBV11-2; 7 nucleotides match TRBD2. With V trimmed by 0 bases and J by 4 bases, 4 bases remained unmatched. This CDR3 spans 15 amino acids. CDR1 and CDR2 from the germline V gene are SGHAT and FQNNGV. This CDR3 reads CASSLDAGAADTQYF. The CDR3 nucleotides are TGTGCCAGCAGCTTAGATGCGGGAGCCGCAGATACGCAGTATTTT.

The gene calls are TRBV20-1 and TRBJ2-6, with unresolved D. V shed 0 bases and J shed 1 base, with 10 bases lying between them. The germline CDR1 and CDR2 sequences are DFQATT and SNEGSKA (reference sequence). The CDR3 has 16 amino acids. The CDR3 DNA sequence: TGCAGTGCTAGAGAATTCAAGGGATCTGGGGCCAACGTCCTGACTTTC. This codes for CSAREFKGSGANVLTF.

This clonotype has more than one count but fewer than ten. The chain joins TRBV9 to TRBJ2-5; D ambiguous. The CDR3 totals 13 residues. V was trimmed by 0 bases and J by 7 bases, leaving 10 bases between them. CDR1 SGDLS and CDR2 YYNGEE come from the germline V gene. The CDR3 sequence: CASSVEGSGTQYF. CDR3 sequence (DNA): TGTGCCAGCAGCGTAGAGGGATCCGGGACCCAGTACTTC.

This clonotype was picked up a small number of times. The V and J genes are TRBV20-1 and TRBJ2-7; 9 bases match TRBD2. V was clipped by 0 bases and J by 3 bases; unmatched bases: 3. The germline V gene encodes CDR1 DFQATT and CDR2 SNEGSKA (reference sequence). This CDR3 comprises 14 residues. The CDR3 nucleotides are TGCAGTGCTAGAGACCGACTAGCGGACTACGAGCAGTACTTC. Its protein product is CSARDRLADYEQYF.